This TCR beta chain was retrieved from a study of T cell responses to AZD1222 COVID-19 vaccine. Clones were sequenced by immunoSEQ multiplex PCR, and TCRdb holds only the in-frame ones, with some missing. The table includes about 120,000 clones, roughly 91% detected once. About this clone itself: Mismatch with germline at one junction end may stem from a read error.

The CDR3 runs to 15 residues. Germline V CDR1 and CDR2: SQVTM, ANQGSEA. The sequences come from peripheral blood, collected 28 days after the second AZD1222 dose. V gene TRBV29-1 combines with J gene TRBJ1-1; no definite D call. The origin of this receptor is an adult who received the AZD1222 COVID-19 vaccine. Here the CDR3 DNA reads TGCAGCGTTGATGGTTCTCGGCAGGAGAACGCTGAAGCTTTCTTT. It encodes CSVDGSRQENAEAFF.